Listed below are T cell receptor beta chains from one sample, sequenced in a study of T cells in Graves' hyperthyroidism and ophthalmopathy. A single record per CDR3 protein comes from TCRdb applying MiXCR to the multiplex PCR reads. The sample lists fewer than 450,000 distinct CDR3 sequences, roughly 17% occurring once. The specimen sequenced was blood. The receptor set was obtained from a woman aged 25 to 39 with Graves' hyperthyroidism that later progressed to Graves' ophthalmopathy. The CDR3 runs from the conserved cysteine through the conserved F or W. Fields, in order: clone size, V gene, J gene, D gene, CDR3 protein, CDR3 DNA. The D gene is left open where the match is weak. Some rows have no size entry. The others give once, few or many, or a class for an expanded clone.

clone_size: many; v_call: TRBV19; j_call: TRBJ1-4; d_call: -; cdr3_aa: CASSIRGKEKLFF; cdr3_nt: TGTGCCAGTAGTATCAGAGGGAAGGAAAAACTGTTTTTT
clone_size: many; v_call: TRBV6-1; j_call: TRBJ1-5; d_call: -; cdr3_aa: CASSELINSNQPQHF; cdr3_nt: TGTGCCAGCAGTGAACTGATAAATAGCAATCAGCCCCAGCATTTT
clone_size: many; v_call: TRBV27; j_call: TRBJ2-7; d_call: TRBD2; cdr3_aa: CASSLTSGRSYEQYF; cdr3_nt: TGTGCCAGCAGTTTGACTAGCGGGAGATCCTACGAGCAGTACTTC
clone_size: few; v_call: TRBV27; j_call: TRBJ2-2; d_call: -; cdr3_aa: CASSYLPGIGNTGELFF; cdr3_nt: TGTGCCAGCAGTTACCTCCCGGGAATCGGGAACACCGGGGAGCTGTTTTTT
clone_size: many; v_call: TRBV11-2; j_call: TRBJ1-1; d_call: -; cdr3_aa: CASSSRTGNTEAFF; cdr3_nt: TGTGCCAGCAGCTCCCGGACGGGGAACACTGAAGCTTTCTTT
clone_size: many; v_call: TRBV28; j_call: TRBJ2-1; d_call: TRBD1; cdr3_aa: CASSFGGTGENEQFF; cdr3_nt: TGTGCCAGCAGTTTCGGAGGGACAGGGGAAAATGAGCAGTTCTTC
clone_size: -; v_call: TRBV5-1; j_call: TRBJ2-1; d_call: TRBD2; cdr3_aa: CASSSPGTSGMYEQFF; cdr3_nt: TGCGCCAGCAGCTCTCCCGGGACTAGCGGGATGTATGAGCAGTTCTTC
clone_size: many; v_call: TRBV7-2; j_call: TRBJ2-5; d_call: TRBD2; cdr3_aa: CASSLWGGGKETQYF; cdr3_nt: TGTGCCAGCAGCTTATGGGGCGGGGGAAAAGAGACCCAGTACTTC
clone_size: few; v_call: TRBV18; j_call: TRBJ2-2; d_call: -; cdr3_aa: CASSPARGANTGELFF; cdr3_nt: TGTGCCAGCTCACCTGCTCGGGGAGCGAACACCGGGGAGCTGTTTTTT
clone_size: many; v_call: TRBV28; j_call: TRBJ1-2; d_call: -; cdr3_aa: CASSLRLNGYTF; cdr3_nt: TGTGCCAGCAGTTTAAGACTGAATGGCTACACCTTC
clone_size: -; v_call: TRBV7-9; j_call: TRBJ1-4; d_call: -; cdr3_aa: CASSQTGTSGGTNEKLFF; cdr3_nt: TGTGCCAGCAGTCAGACCGGGACGTCGGGGGGGACTAATGAAAAACTGTTTTTT
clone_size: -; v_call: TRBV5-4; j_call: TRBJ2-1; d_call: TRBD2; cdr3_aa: CASSLQRGNEQFF; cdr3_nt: TGTGCCAGCAGCTTGCAGCGGGGCAATGAGCAGTTCTTC
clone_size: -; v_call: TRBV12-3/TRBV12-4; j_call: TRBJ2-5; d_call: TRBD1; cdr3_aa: CASSSATTGSYF; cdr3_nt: TGTGCCAGCAGTTCAGCCACGACAGGGTCCTACTTC
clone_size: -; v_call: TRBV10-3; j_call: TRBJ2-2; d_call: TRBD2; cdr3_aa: CAISEATSGRINTGELFF; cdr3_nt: TGTGCCATCAGTGAGGCTACTAGCGGGAGGATCAACACCGGGGAGCTGTTTTTT
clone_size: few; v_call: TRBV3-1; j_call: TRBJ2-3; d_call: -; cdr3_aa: CASSQDLGADLGADTQYF; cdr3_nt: TGTGCCAGCAGCCAAGATCTTGGGGCGGATTTGGGGGCAGATACGCAGTATTTT
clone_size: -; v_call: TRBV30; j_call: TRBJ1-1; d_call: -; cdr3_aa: CAWSVGGFMNTEAFF; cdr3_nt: TGTGCCTGGAGTGTAGGCGGTTTTATGAACACTGAAGCTTTCTTT
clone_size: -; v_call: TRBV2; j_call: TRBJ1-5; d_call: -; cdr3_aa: CDSVGQEGQPQHF; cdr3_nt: TGTGACAGCGTGGGACAAGAAGGTCAGCCCCAGCATTTT
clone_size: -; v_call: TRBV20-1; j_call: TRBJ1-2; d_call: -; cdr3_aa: CSAPKGHISYGYTF; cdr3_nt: TGCAGTGCCCCTAAGGGACACATAAGCTATGGCTACACCTTC
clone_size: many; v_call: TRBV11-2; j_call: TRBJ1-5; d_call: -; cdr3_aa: CASSLRADSNQPQHF; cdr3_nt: TGTGCCAGCAGCTTACGGGCAGATAGCAATCAGCCCCAGCATTTT
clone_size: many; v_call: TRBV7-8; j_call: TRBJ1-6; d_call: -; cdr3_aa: CASSLDGVANNSPLHF; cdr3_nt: TGTGCCAGCAGCTTAGACGGGGTTGCCAATAATTCACCCCTCCACTTT
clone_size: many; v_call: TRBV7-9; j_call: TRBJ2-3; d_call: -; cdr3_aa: CASSLTVGLTDTQYF; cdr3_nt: TGTGCCAGCAGCTTGACAGTTGGCTTGACAGATACGCAGTATTTT
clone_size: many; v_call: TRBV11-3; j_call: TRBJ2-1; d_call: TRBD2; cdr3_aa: CASSGGGRLGNEQFF; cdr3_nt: TGTGCCAGCAGCGGCGGGGGACGCCTCGGCAATGAGCAGTTCTTC
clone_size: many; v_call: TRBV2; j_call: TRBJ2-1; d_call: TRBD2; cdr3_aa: CASSDERASGLPDNEQFF; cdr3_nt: TGTGCCAGCAGTGATGAACGGGCTAGCGGGCTTCCGGATAATGAGCAGTTCTTC
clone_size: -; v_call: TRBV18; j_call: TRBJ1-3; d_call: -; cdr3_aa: CASSPTGTTGNTIYF; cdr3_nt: TGTGCCAGCTCACCCACCGGGACAACTGGAAACACCATATATTTT
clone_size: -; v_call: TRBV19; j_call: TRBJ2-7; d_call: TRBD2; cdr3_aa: CASSISGTTYEQYF; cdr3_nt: TGTGCCAGTAGTATATCCGGGACTACCTACGAGCAGTACTTC
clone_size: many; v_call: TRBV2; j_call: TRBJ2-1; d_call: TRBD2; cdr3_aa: CAGRGLAGTFEQFF; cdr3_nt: TGTGCCGGCCGGGGACTAGCGGGAACATTTGAGCAGTTCTTC
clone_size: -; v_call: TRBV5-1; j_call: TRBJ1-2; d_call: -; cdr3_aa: CASSLLTQTGGYTF; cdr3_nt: TGCGCCAGCAGCTTGCTAACTCAGACGGGTGGCTACACCTTC
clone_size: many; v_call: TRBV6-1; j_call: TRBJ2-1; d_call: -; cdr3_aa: CASEGYNEQFF; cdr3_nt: TGTGCCAGCGAGGGATACAATGAGCAGTTCTTC
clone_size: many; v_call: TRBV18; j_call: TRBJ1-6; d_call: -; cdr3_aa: CASSPTGPSSYNSPLHF; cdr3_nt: TGTGCCAGCTCGCCGACAGGCCCAAGCTCCTATAATTCACCCCTCCACTTT
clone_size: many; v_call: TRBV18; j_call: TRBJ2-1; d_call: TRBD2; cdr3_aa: CASSLLANSYNEQFF; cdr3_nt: TGTGCCAGCTCCCTACTAGCGAACTCCTACAATGAGCAGTTCTTC
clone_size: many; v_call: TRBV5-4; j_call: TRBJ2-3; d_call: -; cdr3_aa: CASSLAQGNTDTQYF; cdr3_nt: TGTGCCAGCAGCTTGGCGCAGGGGAACACAGATACGCAGTATTTT
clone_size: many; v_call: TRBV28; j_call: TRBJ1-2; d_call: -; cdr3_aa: CASSRQLSYGYTF; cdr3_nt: TGTGCCAGCAGTCGACAGTTAAGCTATGGCTACACCTTC
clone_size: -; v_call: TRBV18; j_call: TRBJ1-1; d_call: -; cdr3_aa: CASSPAGSSGMNTEAFF; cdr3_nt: TGTGCCAGCTCACCGGCGGGGTCATCGGGTATGAACACTGAAGCTTTCTTT
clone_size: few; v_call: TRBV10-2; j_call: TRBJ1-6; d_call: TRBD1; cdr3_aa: CASNPDRGHSPLHF; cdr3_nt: TGCGCCAGCAATCCGGACAGGGGGCATTCACCCCTCCACTTT
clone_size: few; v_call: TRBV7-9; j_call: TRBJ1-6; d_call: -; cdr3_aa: CASSSTLDNSPLHF; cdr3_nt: TGTGCCAGCAGCTCAACACTGGATAATTCACCCCTCCACTTT
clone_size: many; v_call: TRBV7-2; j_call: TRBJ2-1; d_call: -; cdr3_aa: CASSFRATQVYGYNEQFF; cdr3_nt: TGTGCCAGCAGCTTCCGGGCCACTCAGGTTTATGGCTACAATGAGCAGTTCTTC
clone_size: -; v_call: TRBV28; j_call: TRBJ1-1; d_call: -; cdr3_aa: CAAYSYMNTEAFF; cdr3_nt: TGTGCCGCATACAGCTACATGAACACTGAAGCTTTCTTT